This is a list of T cell receptor beta chains from one sample in a study of blood T cell repertoires in COVID-19. The protocol was immunoSEQ multiplex PCR, while the TCRdb copy is restricted to in-frame clones and leaves out a portion. This table has about 250,000 clones, roughly nine tenths appearing once. Sequencing was done on a sample of peripheral blood. These TCRs come from a young man with active or convalescent COVID-19. CDR3s include the opening cysteine and the closing phenylalanine or tryptophan. The D gene is left open where the match is weak. Expanded clones get a size class; other rows say once, few or many, or leave the size out.

abundance	v_gene	d_gene	j_gene	CDR3aa	CDR3nt
-	TRBV7-2	TRBD1	TRBJ2-7	CASSWDRFLTYEQYF	TGTGCCAGCAGCTGGGACAGGTTTCTTACCTACGAGCAGTACTTC
-	TRBV28	TRBD1	TRBJ1-5	CASSSPQGQGSNQPQHF	TGTGCCAGCAGTAGCCCTCAGGGACAGGGAAGCAATCAGCCCCAGCATTTT
-	TRBV14	TRBD1	TRBJ1-1	CASSQDMGQVNTEAFF	TGTGCCAGCAGCCAAGATATGGGACAGGTGAACACTGAAGCTTTCTTT
-	TRBV27	-	TRBJ1-2	CASSNYPLNYGYTF	TGTGCCAGCAGTAACTATCCGCTTAACTATGGCTACACCTTC
-	TRBV18	TRBD2	TRBJ2-3	CASSPPGGTSGALTDTQYF	TGTGCCAGCTCACCACCTGGGGGGACTAGCGGGGCCCTCACAGATACGCAGTATTTT
-	TRBV28	-	TRBJ2-5	CASSLRDIQETQYF	TGTGCCAGCAGTCTCCGGGACATCCAAGAGACCCAGTACTTC
-	TRBV4-3	-	TRBJ2-5	CASSQDSARQETQYF	TGCGCCAGCAGCCAAGATAGCGCACGCCAAGAGACCCAGTACTTC
-	TRBV2	TRBD1	TRBJ2-1	CASSGPGGSSYNEQFF	TGTGCCAGCAGTGGACCAGGGGGCAGCTCCTACAATGAGCAGTTCTTC
-	TRBV19	TRBD1	TRBJ1-1	CASRRQGVNTEAFF	TGTGCCAGTAGGCGACAGGGGGTGAACACTGAAGCTTTCTTT
-	TRBV9	-	TRBJ1-2	CASSAHPGLNYGYTF	TGTGCCAGCAGCGCCCACCCGGGACTTAACTATGGCTACACCTTC
-	TRBV18	-	TRBJ2-4	CASSPGTEGNIQYF	TGTGCCAGCTCACCGGGCACGGAGGGAAACATTCAGTACTTC
-	TRBV5-1	-	TRBJ1-2	CASSLVAGNYGYTF	TGCGCCAGCAGCTTGGTGGCAGGGAACTATGGCTACACCTTC
-	TRBV5-1	TRBD1	TRBJ1-2	CASSSASDRVYGYTF	TGCGCCAGCAGCTCGGCATCAGACAGGGTGTATGGCTACACCTTC
-	TRBV28	-	TRBJ2-7	CASRDRDCPRCEQYF	TGTGCCAGCAGGGACCGGGACTGCCCCCGCTGCGAGCAGTACTTC
-	TRBV2	-	TRBJ2-5	CASSPVAGAQETQYF	TGTGCCAGCAGTCCTGTTGCGGGGGCCCAAGAGACCCAGTACTTC
-	TRBV7-2	-	TRBJ1-1	CASSQIQGITEAFF	TGTGCCAGCAGCCAGATACAGGGTATCACTGAAGCTTTCTTT
-	TRBV3-1/TRBV3-2	-	TRBJ2-2	CASSQRGGTGELFF	TGTGCCAGCAGCCAAAGGGGTGGCACCGGGGAGCTGTTTTTT
-	TRBV19	TRBD1	TRBJ1-1	CASSIGGQSLNTEAFF	TGTGCCAGTAGTATCGGGGGACAGTCTTTGAACACTGAAGCTTTCTTT
-	TRBV25-1	-	TRBJ2-2	CASSEVVPGELFF	TGTGCCAGCAGTGAGGTAGTCCCCGGGGAGCTGTTTTTT
-	TRBV6-5	-	TRBJ2-4	CASSQLATGIQYF	TGTGCCAGCAGTCAGCTAGCTACGGGCATTCAGTACTTC
once	TRBV7-2	-	TRBJ1-3	CASSLGRVSGNTIYF	TGTGCCAGCAGCTTAGGTCGTGTGAGCGGAAACACCATATATTTT
-	TRBV18	-	TRBJ1-6	CASSPYAASSYNSPLHF	TGTGCCAGCTCACCATACGCAGCGAGCTCCTATAATTCACCCCTCCACTTT